The 31 T cell receptor beta chains given below trace back to one sample, sequenced in a study of T cells in Graves' hyperthyroidism and ophthalmopathy. The investigators amplified TCR beta CDR3 regions from RNA transcripts. When the TCR CDR3 underwent first-round RT-PCR, the HTBI primer set was used. One entry per CDR3 protein results from TCRdb running MiXCR on the multiplex PCR reads. The table has 550,000 to 600,000 distinct CDR3 sequences, roughly a sixth seen once. Sequenced input: blood. These TCRs come from a woman aged 18-30 years with Graves' hyperthyroidism.

This clonotype was picked up a small number of times. V gene TRBV5-5 combines with J gene TRBJ1-1; a possible D gene is TRBD1 (5 bases). V lost 5 bases and J 5 bases, leaving 10 bases between the germline ends. Looked up from germline, CDR1 is SGHKS and CDR2 is YYEKEE (reference sequence). The CDR3 extends over 12 amino acids. The CDR3 region has the DNA TGTGCCAGCAGTCGCGAGGGGACTGAAGCTTTCTTT. This translates into CASSREGTEAFF.

The chain recombines TRBV5-6 with TRBJ2-3, with TRBD2 matching over 11 bases. Trimming cost V 3 bases and J 2 bases; bases outside gene matches: 5. CDR3 length: 16 residues. Germline V gene data show CDR1 as SGHDT and CDR2 as YYEEEE. The CDR3 loop is CASSSWTSGFTDTQYF. The CDR3 coding sequence is TGTGCCAGCAGCTCGTGGACTAGCGGGTTCACAGATACGCAGTATTTT.

The chain is built from TRBV4-3 and TRBJ1-6, with D perhaps TRBD1 (6 bases). The V end lost 0 bases, the J end lost 7 bases, and 16 bases lay between the germline ends. Germline V gives CDR1 LGHNA, CDR2 YSLEER. CDR3 length: 17 amino acids. CDR3 sequence (DNA): TGCGCCAGCAGCCAAGATCGGGGCGTGGGGGGCAATTCACCCCTCCACTTT. It encodes CASSQDRGVGGNSPLHF.

The chain couples TRBV30 to TRBJ1-6, with TRBD1 matching over 8 bases. The CDR3 is made up of 14 amino acids. CDR1 and CDR2 (germline): GTSNPN, SVGIG (reference sequence). Unmatched junction bases numbered 1, after V lost 0 bases and J lost 6 bases. CDR3 nucleotides: TGTGCCTGGAGTGTAACAGGGGGTAATTCACCCCTCCACTTT. Translating gives CAWSVTGGNSPLHF.

The table lists this clonotype with many counts. The chain carries TRBV18 and TRBJ1-4, with a weak D call TRBD1 (6 bases). This CDR3 contains 15 residues. Germline V gene sequence: CDR1 KGHSH, CDR2 LQKENI. Trimming shortened V by 3 bases and J by 5 bases, and 13 bases separated the two germline ends. The chain's CDR3 is CASSPSPTGNEKLFF. CDR3 DNA: TGTGCCAGCTCACCTTCTCCGACAGGAAATGAAAAACTGTTTTTT. Combining the CDR3 with reference TRBV18 and TRBJ1-4 gives the whole variable domain NAGVMQNPRHLVRRRGQEARLRCSPMKGHSHVYWYRQLPEEGLKFMVYLQKENIIDESGMPKERFSAEFPKEGPSILRIQQVVRGDSAAYFCASSPSPTGNEKLFFGSGTQLSVL.

This clonotype was seen many times. This chain connects TRBV3-1 to TRBJ1-2; TRBD1 agrees at 7 bases. The CDR3 contains 13 residues. CDR1 is LGHDT and CDR2 is YNNKEL in the germline V gene (reference sequence). J was trimmed by 3 bases and V by 3 bases; bases with no gene match: 1. CDR3 sequence: CASSQGQHYGYTF. In nucleotides, the CDR3 is TGTGCCAGCAGCCAGGGACAGCACTATGGCTACACCTTC.

In this sample, this clonotype turned up a few times. The chain has TRBV7-2 and TRBJ2-7, with 11 bases that match TRBD1. Germline values: CDR1 SGHTA, CDR2 FQGNSA. After removal of 5 bases from V and 6 bases from J, the junction contained 9 bases not matched to a gene. CDR3 length: 15 residues. The CDR3 DNA is TGTGCCAGCAGCCCCCGGACAGGGGGCGGTACCGAGCAGTACTTC. This encodes CASSPRTGGGTEQYF. The whole variable domain, remainder taken from reference TRBV7-2 and TRBJ2-7, is GAGVSQSPSNKVTEKGKDVELRCDPISGHTALYWYRQSLGQGLEFLIYFQGNSAPDKSGLPSDRFSAERTGGSVSTLTIQRTQQEDSAVYLCASSPRTGGGTEQYFGPGTRLTVT.

This clonotype turned up a few times. DNA of the CDR3: TGCAGTGCTAGAGACAACTCCTACAATGAGCAGTTCTTC. Its protein product is CSARDNSYNEQFF. This chain uses TRBV20-1 with TRBJ2-1; D not certain. Germline V lookup: CDR1 DFQATT, CDR2 SNEGSKA (reference sequence). V gave up 0 bases and J gave up 0 bases, with 3 bases separating them. The CDR3 is 13 amino acids.

This clonotype was detected a few times. The chain links TRBV6-1 to TRBJ2-5, with 9 positions matching TRBD1. This CDR3 is 13 amino acids long. Germline-derived CDR1 and CDR2 are MNHNS and SASEGT. V lost 5 bases, J lost 5 bases, and 3 bases stayed unmatched. CDR3 sequence (DNA): TGTGCCAGCAGTACTGACAGGGGGGAGACCCAGTACTTC. It is translated as CASSTDRGETQYF.

This clonotype has more than one count but fewer than ten. The rearrangement uses TRBV20-1 and TRBJ2-7; tentatively, D is TRBD1 (6 bases). The germline V gene has CDR1 DFQATT and CDR2 SNEGSKA (reference sequence). Trimming removed 6 bases from V and 0 bases from J, with 21 bases in between. This CDR3 contains 16 residues. The CDR3, as DNA: TGCAGTGCAAGGGACCTAGGACAGTGGAGCTCCTACGAGCAGTACTTC. It yields the protein CSARDLGQWSSYEQYF.

V usage is TRBV7-2 and J usage is TRBJ1-3; D is possibly TRBD1 (5 bases). V was cut by 1 base and J by 2 bases, with 15 bases left in between. This CDR3 comprises 17 residues. Germline values: CDR1 SGHTA, CDR2 FQGNSA. The chain's CDR3 is CASSLEATVYAGNTIYF. DNA for the CDR3: TGTGCCAGCAGCTTAGAGGCGACAGTTTATGCTGGAAACACCATATATTTT. Using reference TRBV7-2 and TRBJ1-3 for the parts outside the CDR3, the full variable domain is GAGVSQSPSNKVTEKGKDVELRCDPISGHTALYWYRQSLGQGLEFLIYFQGNSAPDKSGLPSDRFSAERTGGSVSTLTIQRTQQEDSAVYLCASSLEATVYAGNTIYFGEGSWLTVV.

This clonotype was observed a handful of times. The genes are TRBV11-3 and TRBJ1-4; 10 bases fit TRBD1. The CDR3 has 16 residues. V trimming: 5 bases; J trimming: 7 bases; junction bases outside the gene matches: 10. CDR1 and CDR2 (germline): SGHNT, YENEEA. The CDR3 protein is CASSPPGTGVAEKLFF. In DNA form, the CDR3 reads TGTGCCAGCAGCCCACCCGGGACAGGGGTTGCTGAAAAACTGTTTTTT.

A word on this clonotype: Possible read error: a much larger clone is one base away. Without the conserved terminal phenylalanine or tryptophan, this CDR3 likely stems from a read error. The V and J genes are TRBV20-1 and TRBJ2-5; D possibly matches TRBD1 or TRBD2 (5 bases each). V lost 5 bases, J lost 6 bases, and 10 bases lay in between. Germline values: CDR1 DFQATT, CDR2 SNEGSKA (reference sequence). This CDR3 region has 11 residues. The CDR3 is CSAGDGKTQYS. The CDR3 region has the DNA TGCAGTGCTGGGGACGGAAAGACCCAGTACTCC.

The chain joins TRBV28 to TRBJ2-4; no clear D. The CDR3 consists of 13 residues. Germline V gene sequence: CDR1 MDHEN, CDR2 SYDVKM. V lost 2 bases and J 6 bases, leaving 8 bases between the germline ends. For the CDR3, the DNA is TGTGCCAGCAGTTTACTGCGGCCAAACATTCAGTACTTC. Its protein product is CASSLLRPNIQYF.

The sample holds a few counts of this clonotype. The chain has TRBV7-2 and TRBJ2-2; D might be TRBD2 (5 bases). CDR3 length: 16 residues. Germline lookup yields CDR1 SGHTA and CDR2 FQGNSA. The V end lost 3 bases, the J end lost 6 bases, and 17 bases lay between the germline ends. CDR3 nucleotides: TGTGCCAGCAGCTTTCCGGAGAGGCTAGCCCCCGGGGAGCTGTTTTTT. Protein: CASSFPERLAPGELFF.

At least ten counts were recorded for this clonotype. The chain has TRBV2 and TRBJ1-5; D unclear. The CDR3 sequence is 11 residues long. Germline V gene data show CDR1 as SNHLY and CDR2 as FYNNEI. The V end lost 6 bases, the J end lost 7 bases, and 7 bases lay between the germline ends. The CDR3 here is CASRSGQPQHF. CDR3 in DNA: TGTGCCAGCAGATCCGGGCAGCCCCAGCATTTT.

The gene calls are TRBV5-4 and TRBJ1-1, with D maybe TRBD1 (5 bases). The CDR3 runs to 15 residues. The germline gives CDR1 SGHNT, CDR2 YYREEE (reference sequence). V was cut by 4 bases and J by 1 base, with 14 bases left in between. The CDR3: CASSPGPRGNTEAFF. The CDR3, as DNA: TGTGCCAGCAGCCCGGGGCCGCGAGGGAACACTGAAGCTTTCTTT. The variable domain in full, with the rest retrieved from reference TRBV5-4 and TRBJ1-1, is ETGVTQSPTHLIKTRGQQVTLRCSSQSGHNTVSWYQQALGQGPQFIFQYYREEENGRGNFPPRFSGLQFPNYSSELNVNALELDDSALYLCASSPGPRGNTEAFFGQGTRLTVV.

Points on this clonotype: One end of the junction does not line up with germline, which may come from a read error. The V call is TRBV7-2, the J call TRBJ1-4, with D possibly matching TRBD1 (5 bases). Germline loops: CDR1 SGHTA, CDR2 FQGNSA. This CDR3 has 15 residues. The DNA for the CDR3 is TGTGCCAGCAGCTCCAGCCGGGGACGGGATGAAAGACTGTTTTTT. It codes for CASSSSRGRDERLFF. Based on the CDR3 plus reference TRBV7-2 and TRBJ1-4, the full variable domain is GAGVSQSPSNKVTEKGKDVELRCDPISGHTALYWYRQSLGQGLEFLIYFQGNSAPDKSGLPSDRFSAERTGGSVSTLTIQRTQQEDSAVYLCASSSSRGRDERLFFGSGTQLSVL.

This clonotype appeared many times. V and J are TRBV6-2 or TRBV6-3 and TRBJ2-1; 12 bases are a match to TRBD2. This CDR3 region has 15 residues. Trimming took 6 bases from V and 3 from J; bases not matched to a gene: 3. From germline, CDR1 is MNHEY and CDR2 SVGEGT. The CDR3 protein is CASRVLAGGYNEQFF. CDR3 in DNA: TGTGCCAGCAGGGTACTAGCGGGGGGCTACAATGAGCAGTTCTTC.

This clonotype was counted ten times or more. This chain connects TRBV7-6 to TRBJ2-1; TRBD2 aligns across 11 bases. The V gene's germline CDR1 is SGHVS and CDR2 FNYEAQ. The CDR3 consists of 16 residues. V dropped 8 bases and J dropped 2; count of bases not matched to a gene: 8. CDR3 protein: CASGLLAGVAYNEQFF. The CDR3 DNA is TGTGCCAGCGGCCTACTAGCGGGAGTCGCCTACAATGAGCAGTTCTTC.

This clonotype was seen more than once but under ten times. This chain joins TRBV12-3 or TRBV12-4 and TRBJ2-3, with no clear D. Trimming stripped 6 bases from V and 6 bases from J, with 7 bases between. The CDR3 consists of 11 residues. The CDR3 loop is CASRLKDTQYF. The CDR3, as DNA: TGTGCCAGCAGACTCAAGGATACGCAGTATTTT.

This chain connects TRBV2 to TRBJ2-7; possible D gene TRBD1, 6 bases. V shed 6 bases and J shed 4 bases, with 19 bases lying between them. CDR1 is SNHLY, CDR2 FYNNEI, per germline. This CDR3 has 15 residues. CDR3 amino acids: CASSANRALWYEQYF. Here the CDR3 DNA reads TGTGCCAGCAGCGCAAACAGGGCGTTGTGGTACGAGCAGTACTTC.

This clonotype was counted between two and nine times. The V gene is TRBV20-1, the J gene TRBJ1-2; TRBD1 matches 7 bases. The V gene end was trimmed by 0 bases and the J gene end by 8 bases; junction bases not matched to a gene: 15. In germline, CDR1 is DFQATT, CDR2 SNEGSKA (reference sequence). CDR3 length: 16 amino acids. The DNA of the CDR3 is TGCAGTGCTAGAGATCAGGGGAGACAGGGACTTGGGGGCTACACCTTC. Residues: CSARDQGRQGLGGYTF.

The V call is TRBV7-8, the J call TRBJ2-5; no reliable D call. Per the germline V gene, CDR1 is SGHVS and CDR2 is FQNEAQ. Trimming took 5 bases from V and 0 from J, leaving 10 bases between them. This CDR3 has 14 amino acids. DNA for the CDR3: TGTGCCAGCAGCGCGCAGAGTTACCAAGAGACCCAGTACTTC. Translating it yields CASSAQSYQETQYF.

This clonotype appeared many times. The chain employs TRBV2 and TRBJ2-3; D gene unclear. CDR3 size: 12 residues. Germline-derived CDR1 and CDR2 are SNHLY and FYNNEI. The V end lost 3 bases, the J end lost 3 bases, and 4 bases lay between the germline ends. The CDR3, as DNA: TGTGCCAGCAGTGAGAGGACAGATACGCAGTATTTT. It yields the protein CASSERTDTQYF.

In this sample, this clonotype turned up many times. This chain joins TRBV7-8 and TRBJ2-3, with TRBD1 matching 9 bases. This CDR3 is built from 15 residues. Germline assignment: CDR1 SGHVS and CDR2 FQNEAQ. V trimming: 5 bases; J trimming: 4 bases; junction bases outside the gene matches: 7. DNA of the CDR3: TGTGCCAGCAGCCCGGGGACAGGGAAAGCAGATACGCAGTATTTT. Translation: CASSPGTGKADTQYF.

This sequence joins TRBV15 and TRBJ1-4; the D is unclear. CDR3 length equals 15 residues. Trimming took 1 base from V and 8 from J, leaving 14 bases between them. CDR1 and CDR2 (germline): LNHNV, YYDKDF (reference sequence). CDR3 loop: CATSRAGQGDEKLFF. Written as DNA, the CDR3 is TGTGCCACCAGCAGAGCCGGGCAAGGTGACGAAAAACTGTTTTTT.

This clonotype has only a few counts. The rearrangement links TRBV20-1 to TRBJ1-1; TRBD1 is a possible D gene (5 bases). The germline CDR1 and CDR2 sequences are DFQATT and SNEGSKA (reference sequence). The V end was cut by 5 bases, the J end by 6 bases, with 13 bases between. This CDR3 is built from 12 residues. This chain's CDR3 is CSAPLDSAEAFF. CDR3 bases: TGCAGTGCTCCTTTAGACAGTGCTGAAGCTTTCTTT.

About this clonotype itself: A much bigger clone sits one base away, suggesting this may be a read error. The rearrangement links TRBV11-2 to TRBJ2-7; possible D gene TRBD1, 5 bases. Trimming removed 10 bases at V and 2 bases at J, with 18 bases between. This CDR3 is 14 amino acids long. Looked up from germline, CDR1 is SGHAT and CDR2 is FQNNGV. The CDR3 coding sequence is TGTGCCACTAGAAGTCGGATAGGGGCCTACGAGCAGTACTTC. Translating gives CATRSRIGAYEQYF. Combining the CDR3 with reference TRBV11-2 and TRBJ2-7 gives the whole variable domain EAGVAQSPRYKIIEKRQSVAFWCNPISGHATLYWYQQILGQGPKLLIQFQNNGVVDDSQLPKDRFSAERLKGVDSTLKIQPAKLEDSAVYLCATRSRIGAYEQYFGPGTRLTVT.

This rearrangement joins TRBV5-1 to TRBJ2-4; possibly TRBD1 for D (7 bases). This CDR3 comprises 16 residues. Germline V gene sequence: CDR1 SGHRS, CDR2 YFSETQ. V was pared by 4 bases and J by 7 bases, with 21 bases between. The CDR3 DNA is TGCGCCAGCAGCGGGACTGGCGGGAAGGGACAGAACATTCAGTACTTC. Its protein product is CASSGTGGKGQNIQYF.

The table lists this clonotype with a few counts. The rearrangement uses TRBV9 and TRBJ1-1; TRBD1 might be the D (6 bases). Deletions cut 0 bases from V and 5 bases from J, with 14 bases between. The germline CDR1 and CDR2 sequences are SGDLS and YYNGEE. The CDR3 sequence is 15 residues long. CDR3 amino acids: CASSVGHRAGTEAFF. CDR3 in DNA: TGTGCCAGCAGCGTAGGACACAGGGCAGGTACTGAAGCTTTCTTT.